These T cell receptor beta chains were read from a single sample in a study of shared clonotypes between healthy human individuals. Assay used: immunoSEQ multiplex PCR; TCRdb lists only in-frame clones, some missing. The sample shows 2 million to 2.5 million clones, over 85% of them seen only once. The sequenced material came from naive CD4+ T cells from PBMCs. The source is a man younger than 30 in good health. Some clones in this sample may be carry-over from other donors' samples. The CDR3 runs from the conserved cysteine through the conserved F or W. The order of the fields is V gene, J gene, clone size, D gene, CDR3 DNA, CDR3 protein. The D gene is left open where the match is weak. Only some rows state a clone size, as once, few, many or a class for expanded clones.

>TRBV7-9|TRBJ2-5|few|NA
TGTGCCAGCAGCTTAACGGAGACCCAGTACTTC
CASSLTETQYF
>TRBV28|TRBJ1-1|NA|NA
TGTGCCAGCAGTCTTCGGCAGAACACTGAAGCTTTCTTT
CASSLRQNTEAFF
>TRBV19|TRBJ2-5|NA|NA
TGTGCCAGTAGTATGCCCCCGGGCTACGGGAAGGCCCAGTACTTC
CASSMPPGYGKAQYF
>TRBV5-4|TRBJ1-2|NA|TRBD1
TGTGCCAGCAGCTGGCTCGGGACAGGTACCCTCTATGGCTACACCTTC
CASSWLGTGTLYGYTF
>TRBV30|TRBJ2-5|NA|NA
TGTGCCTGGGGACAAGAGACCCAGTACTTC
CAWGQETQYF
>TRBV5-5|TRBJ2-2|NA|NA
TGTGCCAGCAGCTCAGGGACCTACGTCACCGGGGAGCTGTTTTTT
CASSSGTYVTGELFF
>TRBV28|TRBJ1-4|once|NA
TGTGCCAGCAGTTTGCGAGGGAGTGGGGAAAAACTGTTTTTT
CASSLRGSGEKLFF
>TRBV25-1|TRBJ1-3|NA|NA
TGTGCCAGCCCAAAGGTCGGGGCGAGCTCTGGAAACACCATATATTTT
CASPKVGASSGNTIYF
>TRBV7-9|TRBJ2-5|NA|NA
TGTGCCAGCAGCCCCAGAGGGGAGACCCAGTACTTC
CASSPRGETQYF
>TRBV27|TRBJ2-1|NA|TRBD2
TGTGCCAGCAGTGCCCCCCGACTAGCGGGAGGGTACAATGAGCAGTTCTTC
CASSAPRLAGGYNEQFF
>TRBV7-9|TRBJ1-2|NA|NA
TGTGCCAGCAGTTTTACAGGATCCGGCTATGGCTACACCTTC
CASSFTGSGYGYTF
>TRBV11-2|TRBJ2-5|NA|NA
TGTGCCAGCAGCTTGCGGGGACTGAACCAAGAGACCCAGTACTTC
CASSLRGLNQETQYF
>TRBV5-4|TRBJ1-1|NA|NA
TGTGCCAGCAGCGTTCGGGGGCGGAACACTGAAGCTTTCTTT
CASSVRGRNTEAFF
>TRBV27|TRBJ1-2|NA|NA
TGTGCCAGCAGTTTATATGGGGTCGCTAACTATGGCTACACCTTC
CASSLYGVANYGYTF
>TRBV7-9|TRBJ2-2|NA|NA
TGTGCCAGCAGCCGAGACACCGGGGAGCTGTTTTTT
CASSRDTGELFF
>TRBV10-1|TRBJ2-1|NA|TRBD2
TGCGCCAGCAGTTGGACTAGCGGGAGGGGGACGGCTCGGAATGAGCAGTTCTTC
CASSWTSGRGTARNEQFF
>TRBV7-2|TRBJ1-4|once|NA
TGTGCCAGCAGCTTACACCTGCGGGAAAAACTGTTTTTT
CASSLHLREKLFF
>TRBV28|TRBJ2-7|NA|NA
TGTGCCAGCAGTTTATTCCAGGGGTACGAGCAGTACTTC
CASSLFQGYEQYF
>TRBV15|TRBJ1-5|NA|NA
TGTGCCACCAGCACTACCGGGACACTCCATCAGCCCCAGCATTTT
CATSTTGTLHQPQHF
>TRBV5-1|TRBJ2-6|NA|NA
TGCGCCAGCAGCATATCCCTACCGACCGGGACGGAGTCTGGGGCCAACGTCCTGACTTTC
CASSISLPTGTESGANVLTF
>TRBV25-1|TRBJ1-1|NA|NA
TGTGCCAGCAGTGCGGCGAACACTGAAGCTTTCTTT
CASSAANTEAFF
>TRBV5-1|TRBJ2-7|NA|NA
TGCGCCAGCAGCTTGGGAGGGCCCTACGAGCAGTACTTC
CASSLGGPYEQYF
>TRBV4-1|TRBJ2-7|NA|NA
TGCGCCAGCAGCCAAGATCTCGTGCGGGACTCCTACGAGCAGTACTTC
CASSQDLVRDSYEQYF
>TRBV7-8|TRBJ1-5|once|NA
TGTGCCAGCAGCTGGTCATCATCAGGGGCTAATCAGCCCCAGCATTTT
CASSWSSSGANQPQHF
>TRBV7-2|TRBJ2-4|NA|TRBD1
TGTGCCAGCACTATTTCGACAGGGCGGAACATTCAGTACTTC
CASTISTGRNIQYF
>TRBV4-3|TRBJ1-3|NA|NA
TGCGCCAGCAGCCAAGGGGGAAGGAGAGGAGACACCATATATTTT
CASSQGGRRGDTIYF
>TRBV28|TRBJ2-4|NA|TRBD2
TGTGCCAGCAGTTCCCCAACCGGGACTAGCTTAGCCAAAAACATTCAGTACTTC
CASSSPTGTSLAKNIQYF
>TRBV27|TRBJ2-5|NA|NA
TGTGCCAGCAGTCAGACTCCGGCACAAGAGACCCAGTACTTC
CASSQTPAQETQYF
>TRBV2|TRBJ2-6|once|NA
TGTGCCAGCAGTCAGGCCTCTGGGGCCAACGTCCTGACTTTC
CASSQASGANVLTF
>TRBV18|TRBJ2-6|NA|NA
TGTGCCAGCTCACAGGCAGGACTCTCTGGGGCCAACGTCCTGACTTTC
CASSQAGLSGANVLTF
>TRBV28|TRBJ2-7|NA|TRBD2
TGTGCCAGCAGCTGGACTAGCGGCCAAACCAGCTCCTACGAGCAGTACTTC
CASSWTSGQTSSYEQYF
>TRBV10-1|TRBJ2-3|NA|TRBD2
TGCGCCAGCAGTGAGTCGGGACTAGCGGGAGTCACAGATACGCAGTATTTT
CASSESGLAGVTDTQYF
>TRBV6-5|TRBJ1-5|NA|NA
TGTGCCAGCAGTTACTACCGGGATCAGCCCCAGCATTTT
CASSYYRDQPQHF
>TRBV5-1|TRBJ2-7|NA|NA
TGCGCCAGCAGCTTGTCCGGCGGGTCCTACGAGCAGTACTTC
CASSLSGGSYEQYF
>TRBV15|TRBJ2-1|NA|TRBD2
TGTGCCACCAGCAGAGAGTCGGGAACTAGCGGTAGGAATGAGCAGTTCTTC
CATSRESGTSGRNEQFF
>TRBV5-8|TRBJ2-3|NA|TRBD1
TGTGCCAGCAGCCGCGGACAGGGCGTATCTGCAGATACGCAGTATTTT
CASSRGQGVSADTQYF
>TRBV4-3|TRBJ1-1|NA|NA
TGCGCCAGCAGCCTCCCAGGAGCGGGGAAAGCTTTCTTT
CASSLPGAGKAFF
>TRBV11-1|TRBJ2-1|NA|TRBD2
TGTGCCAGCAGCTCCTCCGGAGGGCTAGCGGGTTACAATGAGCAGTTCTTC
CASSSSGGLAGYNEQFF
>TRBV4-2|TRBJ1-5|few|NA
TGTGCCAGCAGCCAAAACTCATACCAGCCCCAGCATTTT
CASSQNSYQPQHF
>TRBV6-5|TRBJ2-7|NA|NA
TGTGCCAGCAGTTACGGGGGGGCGACGTCCTACGAGCAGTACTTC
CASSYGGATSYEQYF
>TRBV6-6|TRBJ1-6|NA|NA
TGTGCCAGCAGTTACGCGGGCGTAAATTCACCCCTCCACTTT
CASSYAGVNSPLHF
>TRBV11-2|TRBJ1-1|NA|NA
TGTGCCAGCAGCTTATGGCAGGGCTCTGAAGCTTTCTTT
CASSLWQGSEAFF
>TRBV7-9|TRBJ1-1|few|NA
TGTGCCAGCAGCTCGGGACGGAACACTGAAGCTTTCTTT
CASSSGRNTEAFF
>TRBV27|TRBJ2-1|NA|NA
TGTGCCAGCAAACGCCGGGACACCAATGAGCAGTTCTTC
CASKRRDTNEQFF
>TRBV7-2|TRBJ1-2|NA|NA
TGTGCCAGCGGCCAAGGCGCAGGGTCTTACTATGGCTACACCTTC
CASGQGAGSYYGYTF
>TRBV28|TRBJ1-4|NA|NA
TGTGCCAGCAGTTTATACGGGGCGGGTAATGAAAAACTGTTTTTT
CASSLYGAGNEKLFF
>TRBV4-1|TRBJ2-3|NA|TRBD2
TGCGCCAGCAGCCAGCCACTAGCGGATCCTCGGGATACGCAGTATTTT
CASSQPLADPRDTQYF
>TRBV7-9|TRBJ2-4|few|NA
TGTGCCAGCAGCTCCGATCAGTACATTCAGTACTTC
CASSSDQYIQYF
>TRBV28|TRBJ2-5|NA|NA
TGTGCCAGCAGTTTAAGGAGGGTCCCAGAGACCCAGTACTTC
CASSLRRVPETQYF
>TRBV11-3|TRBJ2-5|NA|TRBD2
TGTGCCAGCAGCCCGGGACTAGCGGCCCAAGAGACCCAGTACTTC
CASSPGLAAQETQYF